Described below is a single T cell receptor beta chain sequence and its context. Its antigen is unknown. Using immunoSEQ multiplex PCR, the repertoire was profiled, and TCRdb retains in-frame clones only, with some absent. The table records more than 90,000 clones, 80% to 90% of them present only once. The data belong to a study of T cell responses to AZD1222 COVID-19 vaccine. Regarding the study as a whole: Spike-wide vaccine-associated CD4 TCRs dominated at 160-218 and 743-854.

The CDR3 sequence is 14 residues long. V dropped 5 bases and J dropped 6 bases, with 15 bases sitting between them. Germline V gene data show CDR1 as SGHNT and CDR2 as YENEEA. The chain uses TRBV11-3 and TRBJ2-3; D remains unclear. The sequencing here drew on peripheral blood, taken 28 days after the second AZD1222 dose. The sequence was obtained from an adult who received the AZD1222 COVID-19 vaccine. CDR3 in DNA: TGTGCCAGCAGCCCCGGCAGTCAAAAGGATACGCAGTATTTT. Translated: CASSPGSQKDTQYF.